The 26 T cell receptor beta chains below come from one sample, sequenced in a study of identical twins. TCRdb recomputed calls from the 5' RACE reads with MiXCR, one row per CDR3 protein. The sample lists around 490,000 distinct CDR3 sequences, about a fifth occurring once. The same specimen was also included in a second study, on yellow fever vaccine responses in identical twins.

The material sequenced was CD4+ T cells sorted from blood. Receptors originate from a woman under 30 in good health.

The gene calls are TRBV4-1 and TRBJ2-5, with D perhaps matching TRBD1 (6 bases). The V end was cut by 0 bases, the J end by 4 bases, with 12 bases between. This CDR3 is built from 15 residues. Germline CDR1 MGHRA, CDR2 YSYEKL. The CDR3 bases are TGCGCCAGCAGCCAAGATGCGGCAGGGGTAGAGACCCAGTACTTC. Protein: CASSQDAAGVETQYF.

The chain employs TRBV14 and TRBJ2-7, with D hard to call. The CDR3 loop spans 15 amino acids. The germline CDR1 and CDR2 sequences are SGHDN and FVKESK. Trimming removed 0 bases from V and 1 base from J, with 10 bases in between. The CDR3 DNA sequence: TGTGCCAGCAGCCAAGATCAATCACGGTCCTACGAGCAGTACTTC. It codes for CASSQDQSRSYEQYF. The full variable domain, its missing parts supplied by reference TRBV14 and TRBJ2-7, is EAGVTQFPSHSVIEKGQTVTLRCDPISGHDNLYWYRRVMGKEIKFLLHFVKESKQDESGMPNNRFLAERTGGTYSTLKVQPAELEDSGVYFCASSQDQSRSYEQYFGPGTRLTVT.

This clonotype was seen more than once but under ten times. The rearrangement joins TRBV29-1 to TRBJ2-5, with TRBD2 matching over 9 bases. CDR3 length: 13 residues. Trimming took 7 bases from V and 4 from J; bases not matched to a gene: 7. Germline values: CDR1 SQVTM, CDR2 ANQGSEA. In nucleotides, the CDR3 is TGCAGCGCAAGAGCGGGAGGAGGAGAGACCCAGTACTTC. It codes for CSARAGGGETQYF.

This clonotype was observed a few times. This chain joins TRBV12-3 or TRBV12-4 and TRBJ2-2; D not resolved. The length of the CDR3 is 14 residues. Trimming shortened V by 3 bases and J by 1 base, and 6 bases separated the two germline ends. CDR3 amino acids: CASSFARNTGELFF. In nucleotides, the CDR3 is TGTGCCAGCAGTTTTGCACGGAACACCGGGGAGCTGTTTTTT.

J is TRBJ2-3 and V is TRBV18; possibly TRBD1 for D (6 bases). V was pared by 3 bases and J by 6 bases, with 16 bases between. The germline gives CDR1 KGHSH, CDR2 LQKENI. The CDR3 consists of 15 residues. The CDR3 is CASSPTGGTFDTQYF. The CDR3 DNA reads TGTGCCAGCTCACCGACAGGCGGCACTTTCGATACGCAGTATTTT. Full variable domain (outside the CDR3, taken from reference TRBV18 and TRBJ2-3): NAGVMQNPRHLVRRRGQEARLRCSPMKGHSHVYWYRQLPEEGLKFMVYLQKENIIDESGMPKERFSAEFPKEGPSILRIQQVVRGDSAAYFCASSPTGGTFDTQYFGPGTRLTVL.

This clonotype was recorded many times. The V gene is TRBV5-1, the J gene TRBJ2-2, with 7 bases aligning to TRBD1. CDR1 and CDR2 from the germline V gene are SGHRS and YFSETQ. This CDR3 region has 15 residues. V shed 3 bases, J shed 1 base, and the junction held 3 bases outside the gene matches. As DNA, the CDR3 is TGCGCCAGCAGCTCACGGACAGGGAACACCGGGGAGCTGTTTTTT. Amino acid sequence: CASSSRTGNTGELFF.

This clonotype was found a few times. V and J are TRBV7-9 and TRBJ2-1; tentatively, D is TRBD2 (6 bases). This CDR3 spans 14 amino acids. V was cut by 5 bases and J by 7 bases, with 15 bases left in between. Looked up from germline, CDR1 is SEHNR and CDR2 is FQNEAQ (reference sequence). The CDR3 spells CASSHYGGTNEQFF. The CDR3 DNA reads TGTGCCAGCAGCCACTACGGGGGTACGAATGAGCAGTTCTTC.

This clonotype was counted a few times. The chain uses TRBV18 and TRBJ1-1; 7 nucleotides agree with TRBD1. Germline CDR1 KGHSH, CDR2 LQKENI. V dropped 1 base and J dropped 5; count of bases not matched to a gene: 4. The CDR3 has 14 amino acids. The CDR3 loop reads CASSPRGGKTEAFF. The DNA of the CDR3 is TGTGCCAGCTCACCACGAGGGGGCAAAACTGAAGCTTTCTTT.

The V gene is TRBV7-9, the J gene TRBJ1-4; 8 positions agree with TRBD1. The CDR3 has 15 residues. Germline values: CDR1 SEHNR, CDR2 FQNEAQ (reference sequence). Losses at the gene ends were 4 bases for V and 6 bases for J; bases not matched to a gene: 7. CDR3 amino acids: CASSSRGLLYEKLFF. Written as DNA, the CDR3 is TGTGCCAGCAGCTCCAGGGGGCTGCTCTATGAAAAACTGTTTTTT.

This rearrangement joins TRBV25-1 to TRBJ2-1; D gene unclear. V lost 5 bases to trimming and J lost 5 bases, with 10 bases between them. CDR1 is MGHDK and CDR2 is SYGVNS in the germline V gene. The CDR3 consists of 13 residues. The CDR3: CASSLGGHNEQFF. CDR3 DNA sequence: TGTGCCAGCAGTTTGGGCGGACACAATGAGCAGTTCTTC.

CDR3 DNA sequence: TGTGCCAGCAGCCTCATGCGGCGAGGACCCTACAATGAGCAGTTCTTC. As protein: CASSLMRRGPYNEQFF. The V gene is TRBV28, the J gene TRBJ2-1; D gene ambiguous. Germline V gene data show CDR1 as MDHEN and CDR2 as SYDVKM. The CDR3 spans 16 residues. The V gene lost 6 bases and the J gene lost 2 bases, with 17 bases spanning the gap.

The chain links TRBV24-1 to TRBJ2-1, with TRBD2 matching 10 bases. V was pared by 3 bases and J by 3 bases, with 4 bases of the junction left unmatched. The CDR3 sequence is 16 residues long. Per the germline V gene, CDR1 is KGHDR and CDR2 is SFDVKD. CDR3 loop: CATSDLSGGNYNEQFF. In DNA, the CDR3 is TGTGCCACCAGTGATCTTAGCGGGGGGAACTACAATGAGCAGTTCTTC.

This clonotype appeared many times. The rearrangement joins TRBV2 to TRBJ2-1; D unresolved. The ends were cut back, 1 base at V and 6 bases at J, with 7 bases in the middle. From germline, CDR1 is SNHLY and CDR2 FYNNEI. The CDR3 runs 13 residues. In DNA, the CDR3 is TGTGCCAGCAGTGAAGTGGGGTTCAATGAGCAGTTCTTC. This sequence encodes CASSEVGFNEQFF.

The rearrangement links TRBV5-1 to TRBJ2-4; D is ambiguous. The CDR3 is 13 residues long. The ends were cut back, 2 bases at V and 7 bases at J, with 10 bases in the middle. Per the germline V gene, CDR1 is SGHRS and CDR2 is YFSETQ. The CDR3 sequence is CASSFESGNIQYF. The CDR3 coding sequence is TGCGCCAGCAGCTTCGAGAGTGGTAACATTCAGTACTTC.

The chain combines TRBV2 with TRBJ2-2; D assignment may be TRBD1 or TRBD2 (5 bases each). Deletions cut 7 bases from V and 0 bases from J, with 12 bases between. Looked up from germline, CDR1 is SNHLY and CDR2 is FYNNEI. This CDR3 comprises 15 residues. The CDR3 here is CASKAQGPNTGELFF. CDR3 nucleotides: TGTGCCAGCAAAGCCCAGGGACCGAACACCGGGGAGCTGTTTTTT.

This clonotype occurred many times. The genes are TRBV5-1 and TRBJ2-2; D unresolved. Germline loops: CDR1 SGHRS, CDR2 YFSETQ. V lost 2 bases and J lost 1, with 6 bases in between. The CDR3 is 14 amino acids. The CDR3 DNA reads as TGCGCCAGCAGCTTCTTACAGAACACCGGGGAGCTGTTTTTT. Protein product: CASSFLQNTGELFF.

This sequence joins TRBV4-1 and TRBJ2-7; the match to TRBD2 covers 11 bases. This CDR3 is 17 amino acids long. The germline V gene has CDR1 MGHRA and CDR2 YSYEKL. The ends lost 1 base at V and 6 bases at J; junction bases unmatched: 11. The CDR3 region has the DNA TGCGCCAGCAGCCAAGGACTAGCGGGGCCTGAGGGACGCGAGCAGTACTTC. It specifies CASSQGLAGPEGREQYF.

Notes on this clonotype: Compared with germline, one end of the junction differs, possibly owing to a read error. The rearrangement links TRBV5-1 to TRBJ1-1; D is ambiguous. CDR1 and CDR2 from the germline V gene are SGHRS and YFSETQ. The CDR3 totals 17 residues. The chain's CDR3 is CASSLGVQPFGRTEAFF. The CDR3 nucleotides read TGCGCCAGCAGTTTGGGTGTCCAGCCTTTCGGACGGACTGAAGCTTTCTTT.

The chain combines TRBV20-1 with TRBJ2-7; possibly TRBD1 or TRBD2 for D (6 bases each). Per the germline V gene, CDR1 is DFQATT and CDR2 is SNEGSKA (reference sequence). The CDR3 is 12 residues long. Trimming took 6 bases from V and 2 from J, leaving 11 bases between them. The CDR3 spells CSAEGGPYEQYF. In DNA form, the CDR3 reads TGCAGTGCAGAGGGGGGTCCCTACGAGCAGTACTTC.

This clonotype occurred a few times. V is TRBV7-9 and J is TRBJ1-6, with 7 positions matching TRBD1. The CDR3 spans 15 residues. V lost 4 bases, J lost 5 bases, and 5 bases stayed unmatched. From germline, CDR1 is SEHNR and CDR2 FQNEAQ (reference sequence). CDR3 in amino acids: CASSSRQGNNSPLHF. The CDR3 DNA is TGTGCCAGCAGCTCTAGACAGGGTAATAATTCACCCCTCCACTTT.

This chain joins TRBV5-8 and TRBJ2-1; 10 positions match TRBD2. CDR1 and CDR2 (germline): SGHTS, YDEGEE. CDR3 length: 17 residues. V lost 2 bases, J lost 7 bases, and 12 bases stayed unmatched. CDR3 in amino acids: CASSFSYTSGMLNEQFF. For the CDR3, the DNA is TGTGCCAGCAGCTTTTCGTATACTAGCGGGATGCTTAATGAGCAGTTCTTC.

Comments on this clonotype: A junction end diverges from the germline sequence, so it may reflect a read error. The gene calls are TRBV12-3 or TRBV12-4 and TRBJ2-6; D is perhaps TRBD1 (6 bases). The CDR3 contains 19 residues. The chain's CDR3 is CTSCPSPGQMDSGANVLTF. The DNA for the CDR3 is TGTACCAGCTGTCCTAGCCCGGGACAAATGGACTCTGGGGCCAACGTCCTGACTTTC.

The chain combines TRBV7-9 with TRBJ2-7; 7 nucleotides align to TRBD1. The germline V gene encodes CDR1 SEHNR and CDR2 FQNEAQ (reference sequence). With 5 bases clipped from V and 7 bases from J, the junction kept 11 bases outside the gene matches. The CDR3 contains 14 residues. The CDR3 reads CASSKETTGREQYV. CDR3 nucleotides: TGTGCCAGCAGCAAAGAGACGACAGGGCGGGAGCAGTACGTC.

This clonotype was recorded a few times. V usage is TRBV12-3 or TRBV12-4 and J usage is TRBJ2-7; tentative D call: TRBD2 (6 bases). Trimming stripped 6 bases from V and 2 bases from J, with 14 bases between. The CDR3 has 14 residues. CDR3: CASSTGTRTYEQYF. The CDR3 coding sequence is TGTGCCAGCAGCACCGGGACTCGCACCTACGAGCAGTACTTC.

The rearrangement uses TRBV28 and TRBJ1-5; no reliable D call. Germline V lookup: CDR1 MDHEN, CDR2 SYDVKM. This CDR3 is built from 12 residues. Trimming took off 7 bases at V and 0 bases at J, with 4 bases between the two ends. CDR3 region: CASTYSNQPQHF. The CDR3 nucleotides read TGTGCCAGCACCTATAGCAATCAGCCCCAGCATTTT.

This clonotype was counted at least ten times. The rearrangement links TRBV24-1 to TRBJ2-5; no clear D gene. Germline V gene sequence: CDR1 KGHDR, CDR2 SFDVKD. There are 17 residues in the CDR3. Trimming cost V 4 bases and J 2 bases, with 19 bases left between them. The CDR3 region has the DNA TGTGCCACCAGTGACCGAACCTCGGATCTCTTTCAAGAGACCCAGTACTTC. This sequence encodes CATSDRTSDLFQETQYF.